The entry that follows covers one T cell receptor (beta chain) sequence. This entry comes from a study of blood T cell repertoires in COVID-19. Study-wide background: Researchers got acute and convalescent COVID-19 samples from the United States, Italy and Spain. PBMCs, B-cell-depleted T cells, or T cells provided the cDNA or gDNA that made up the material.

Sequenced by immunoSEQ multiplex PCR; TCRdb stores in-frame clones only, minus some. The table records about 120,000 clones, approximately 84% of them present only once. Looked up from germline, CDR1 is SGHTA and CDR2 is FQGNSA. The CDR3 has 13 amino acids. Trimming removed 2 bases from V and 5 bases from J, with 7 bases in between. Sequenced sample: peripheral blood. This clonotype was obtained from a woman aged 40 to 55 with acute or convalescent COVID-19. The chain carries TRBV7-2 and TRBJ1-5; unclear D gene. The CDR3 DNA is TGTGCCAGCAGCTTACCAGGCCATCAGCCCCAGCATTTT. Its protein is CASSLPGHQPQHF.